In this sample, the clone carrying this TCR beta chain turned up a few times. Its antigen is as yet unknown. All of the isolated RNA was reverse transcribed, so expressed TCRB transcripts were sequenced. Repertoires were generated with immunoSEQ multiplex PCR, while TCRdb's copy carries only in-frame clones and drops some. The sample contains around 250,000 clones, approximately 15% of which appear only once. The data belong to a study of beta chain features in type 1 diabetes. Study-wide findings and caveats: Compared with healthy donors, patients appeared to share more similar naive, central memory and regulatory TCRB repertoires. All four CD4+ subsets from Type 1 diabetes patients carried moderately but significantly shorter TCRB CDR3s.

Via CD45RO/CCR7/CD25/CD127/CD95/CD27, cells of the CD4+ naive, central memory, regulatory and stem cell-like memory subsets were sorted. Each sorted population was over 98% pure. This CDR3 region has 12 residues. Per the germline V gene, CDR1 is SEHNR and CDR2 is FQNEAQ (reference sequence). With 6 bases removed from V and 3 bases from J, the gap between germline ends came to 8 bases. This clonotype was sampled from a man aged 30 to 45 with type 1 diabetes. The chain carries TRBV7-9 and TRBJ1-1, with unresolved D. The sequencing sample was made of naive CD4+ T cells from blood. DNA of the CDR3: TGTGCCAGCAGGAGTGGAGACACTGAAGCTTTCTTT. As protein: CASRSGDTEAFF.